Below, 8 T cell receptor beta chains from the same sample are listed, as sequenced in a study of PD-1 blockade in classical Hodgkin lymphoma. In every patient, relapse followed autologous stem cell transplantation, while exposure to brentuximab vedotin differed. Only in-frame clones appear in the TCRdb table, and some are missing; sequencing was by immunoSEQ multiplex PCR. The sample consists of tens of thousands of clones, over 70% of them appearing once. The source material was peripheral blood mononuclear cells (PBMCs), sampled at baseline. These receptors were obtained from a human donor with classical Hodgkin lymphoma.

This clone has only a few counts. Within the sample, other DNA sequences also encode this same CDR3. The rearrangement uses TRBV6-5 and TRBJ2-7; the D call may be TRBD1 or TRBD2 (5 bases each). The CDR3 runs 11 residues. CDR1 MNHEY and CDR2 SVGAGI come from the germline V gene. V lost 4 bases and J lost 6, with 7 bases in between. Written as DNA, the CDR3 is TGTGCCAGCAGTTGGGGGAGCGAGCAGTACTTC. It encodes CASSWGSEQYF.

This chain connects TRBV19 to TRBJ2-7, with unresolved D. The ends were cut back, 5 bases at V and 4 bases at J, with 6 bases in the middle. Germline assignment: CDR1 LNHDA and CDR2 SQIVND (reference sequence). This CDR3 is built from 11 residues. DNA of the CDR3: TGTGCCAGTAGTCCGGGTTACGAGCAGTACTTC. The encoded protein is CASSPGYEQYF.

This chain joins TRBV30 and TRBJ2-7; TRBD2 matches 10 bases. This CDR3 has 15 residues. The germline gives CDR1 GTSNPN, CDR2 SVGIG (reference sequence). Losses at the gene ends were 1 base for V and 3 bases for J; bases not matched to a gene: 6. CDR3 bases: TGTGCCTGGAGTGCCGGGACTAGCGCTAACTACGAGCAGTACTTC. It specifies CAWSAGTSANYEQYF. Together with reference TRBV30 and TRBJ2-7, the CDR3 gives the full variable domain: SQTIHQWPATLVQPVGSPLSLECTVEGTSNPNLYWYRQAAGRGLQLLFYSVGIGQISSEVPQNLSASRPQDRQFILSSKKLLLSDSGFYLCAWSAGTSANYEQYFGPGTRLTVT.

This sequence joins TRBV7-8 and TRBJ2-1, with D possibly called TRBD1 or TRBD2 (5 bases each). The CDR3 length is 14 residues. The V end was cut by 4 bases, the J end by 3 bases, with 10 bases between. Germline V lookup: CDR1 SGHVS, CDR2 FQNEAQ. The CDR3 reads CASSSRDGYNEQFF. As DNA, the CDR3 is TGTGCCAGCAGCTCCCGGGACGGCTACAATGAGCAGTTCTTC.

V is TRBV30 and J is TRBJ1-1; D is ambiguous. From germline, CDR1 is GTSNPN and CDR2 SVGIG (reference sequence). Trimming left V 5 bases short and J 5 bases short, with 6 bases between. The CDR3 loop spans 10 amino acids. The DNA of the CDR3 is TGTGCCTGGCTATATACTGAAGCTTTCTTT. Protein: CAWLYTEAFF.

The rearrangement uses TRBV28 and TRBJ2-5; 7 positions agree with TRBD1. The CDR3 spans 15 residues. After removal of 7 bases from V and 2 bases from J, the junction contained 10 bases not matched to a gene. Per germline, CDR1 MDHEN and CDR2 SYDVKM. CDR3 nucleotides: TGTGCCAGCACCACGGACCAGGGGGTTCAAGAGACCCAGTACTTC. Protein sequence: CASTTDQGVQETQYF.

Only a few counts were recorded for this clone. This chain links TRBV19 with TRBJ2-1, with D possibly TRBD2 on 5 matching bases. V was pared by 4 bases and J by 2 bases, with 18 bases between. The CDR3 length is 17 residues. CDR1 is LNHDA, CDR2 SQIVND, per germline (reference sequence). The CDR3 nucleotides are TGTGCCAGTAGTACCCTCCTGGGCGGAGGCCCCTACAATGAGCAGTTCTTC. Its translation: CASSTLLGGGPYNEQFF. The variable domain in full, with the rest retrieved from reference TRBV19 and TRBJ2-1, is DGGITQSPKYLFRKEGQNVTLSCEQNLNHDAMYWYRQDPGQGLRLIYYSQIVNDFQKGDIAEGYSVSREKKESFPLTVTSAQKNPTAFYLCASSTLLGGGPYNEQFFGPGTRLTVL.

This chain's CDR3 is CASSDRGQETQYF. CDR3 DNA: TGTGCCAGTAGCGACAGGGGTCAAGAGACCCAGTACTTC. The V gene is TRBV19, the J gene TRBJ2-5, with 8 bases fitting TRBD1. The CDR3 loop spans 13 amino acids. Germline assignment: CDR1 LNHDA and CDR2 SQIVND (reference sequence). V trimming: 6 bases; J trimming: 2 bases; junction bases outside the gene matches: 2.